A single sample is the source of the 30 T cell receptor beta chains below, sequenced in a study of cytomegalovirus exposure and HLA in healthy donors (TCRdb year 2017). The library relied on the immunoSEQ multiplex PCR assay. For the multiplex PCR, a mixture combining 60 forward primers for TCR Vbeta segments and 13 reverse primers for TCR Jbeta segments was used. TCRdb took this table from immuneACCESS and kept in-frame rearrangements with V and J called. Such tables lack part of the clones; where checked against another copy, unresolved V genes explain under half of the gap, and the rest is unexplained. The sample table gives 60,000 to 80,000 clones. The leading ten clones occupy roughly 0.8% of the sample. Specimen: PBMCs. These receptors all stem from a boy between 10 and 17 years old in good health and CMV-seronegative.

A note on this clone: At one end, the junction sequence differs from germline, possibly due to a read error. This chain links TRBV6-6 with TRBJ2-1, with a possible D match to TRBD2 (6 bases). CDR3 length: 15 residues. CDR1 and CDR2 (germline): MNHNY, SVGAGI (reference sequence). CDR3 in DNA: TGTGCCAGCACCTCCGACGGGAGCTCCGACAATGAGCAGTTCTTC. It is translated as CASTSDGSSDNEQFF.

This rearrangement joins TRBV10-1 to TRBJ2-2; D not certain. The germline V gene encodes CDR1 WNHNN and CDR2 SYGVQD (reference sequence). V shed 6 bases and J shed 6 bases, with 11 bases lying between them. The CDR3 has 13 amino acids. The CDR3 here is CASSMLNSGELFF. The CDR3 nucleotides are TGCGCCAGCAGCATGTTAAACTCCGGGGAGCTGTTTTTT.

The gene calls are TRBV6-5 and TRBJ1-2; perhaps TRBD1 as D (5 bases). The ends were cut back, 5 bases at V and 2 bases at J, with 9 bases in the middle. Germline CDR1 and CDR2: MNHEY and SVGAGI. CDR3 size: 13 residues. For the CDR3, the DNA is TGTGCCAGCAGTCGTGACAGAAACTATGGCTACACCTTC. Amino acids: CASSRDRNYGYTF.

The chain is built from TRBV30 and TRBJ1-1, with a weak D call TRBD1 (5 bases). Trimming stripped 0 bases from V and 3 bases from J, with 14 bases between. The CDR3 covers 15 residues. Germline assignment: CDR1 GTSNPN and CDR2 SVGIG (reference sequence). CDR3: CAWSVPRGGDTEAFF. In nucleotides, the CDR3 is TGTGCCTGGAGTGTACCCCGGGGAGGGGACACTGAAGCTTTCTTT.

J is TRBJ1-2 and V is TRBV5-4; no firm D call. The germline gives CDR1 SGHNT, CDR2 YYREEE (reference sequence). This CDR3 region has 15 residues. The germline V and J ends were trimmed by 4 bases and 4 bases, with 17 bases remaining between them. The CDR3 here is CASSPPPREGYGYTF. In DNA form, the CDR3 reads TGTGCCAGCAGCCCGCCCCCCCGAGAGGGCTATGGCTACACCTTC.

The chain employs TRBV25-1 and TRBJ2-7, with 10 positions matching TRBD2. The CDR3 covers 15 residues. The V segment lost 5 bases and the J segment 4 bases; nucleotides outside the gene matches: 8. The germline V gene encodes CDR1 MGHDK and CDR2 SYGVNS. The chain's CDR3 is CASSSASGSIYEQYF. The CDR3 nucleotides read TGTGCCAGCAGTTCTGCTAGCGGGAGTATATACGAGCAGTACTTC.

The V call is TRBV29-1, the J call TRBJ1-1, with 7 positions matching TRBD1. The CDR3 covers 15 residues. Germline V CDR1 and CDR2: SQVTM, ANQGSEA. Trimming at V came to 4 bases and at J to 1 base, leaving 9 bases not matched to a gene. CDR3 amino acids: CSVVVTGAPNTEAFF. Here the CDR3 DNA reads TGCAGCGTTGTCGTTACAGGGGCCCCGAACACTGAAGCTTTCTTT.

V gene TRBV19 combines with J gene TRBJ2-3; D is perhaps TRBD2 (6 bases). This CDR3 is built from 14 residues. V dropped 3 bases and J dropped 4 bases, with 11 bases sitting between them. Germline CDR1 and CDR2: LNHDA and SQIVND (reference sequence). CDR3 DNA sequence: TGTGCCAGTAGTATTGGTCTAGCGTCAGATACGCAGTATTTT. Protein product: CASSIGLASDTQYF.

The V gene is TRBV7-9, the J gene TRBJ1-1, with D perhaps matching TRBD1 (6 bases). The V end was cut by 3 bases, the J end by 2 bases, with 10 bases between. CDR3 length: 14 residues. CDR1 and CDR2 (germline): SEHNR, FQNEAQ (reference sequence). CDR3 in DNA: TGTGCCAGCAGCTTTAAGGACAGTAACACTGAAGCTTTCTTT. Its protein is CASSFKDSNTEAFF.

Comments on this clone: The junction departs from the called germline gene at one end, perhaps through a read error. J is TRBJ1-5 and V is TRBV19, with D perhaps matching TRBD1 (5 bases). The CDR3 is 14 residues long. The germline CDR1 and CDR2 sequences are LNHDA and SQIVND (reference sequence). The chain's CDR3 is CASSPIDSSQPQHF. The CDR3 DNA reads TGTGCCAGTAGTCCGATTGACAGCAGTCAGCCCCAGCATTTT.

The rearrangement joins TRBV6-1 to TRBJ2-3; 12 bases map to TRBD2. The length of the CDR3 is 14 residues. Germline CDR1 reads MNHNS; CDR2 reads SASEGT. V trimming: 5 bases; J trimming: 5 bases; junction bases outside the gene matches: 2. CDR3 DNA sequence: TGTGCCAGCAGTCTGGGACTAGCGGGAGATACGCAGTATTTT. Translation gives CASSLGLAGDTQYF.

In regard to this clone: One end of the junction varies from germline; a read error may be responsible. CDR3 nucleotides: TGTGCCAGCAGTTCTCTACGGGGGGGGAGTCCCCAACAGACCCAGTACTTC. This sequence encodes CASSSLRGGSPQQTQYF. V and J are TRBV11-2 and TRBJ2-5, with TRBD2 identical over 8 bases. The length of the CDR3 is 17 residues. Germline values: CDR1 SGHAT, CDR2 FQNNGV. Looking up the rest from reference TRBV11-2 and TRBJ2-5 gives the full variable domain: EAGVAQSPRYKIIEKRQSVAFWCNPISGHATLYWYQQILGQGPKLLIQFQNNGVVDDSQLPKDRFSAERLKGVDSTLKIQPAKLEDSAVYLCASSSLRGGSPQQTQYFGPGTRLLVL.

The chain joins TRBV6-4 to TRBJ2-1; 9 bases line up with TRBD1. The CDR3 loop spans 16 amino acids. J lost 8 bases, V lost 2 bases, and 10 bases had no gene match. CDR1 and CDR2 (germline): MRHNA, SNTAGT. CDR3 DNA sequence: TGTGCCAGCAGTGACGGGTCGGGACAGGGCGGGCATGAGCAGTTCTTC. Translating gives CASSDGSGQGGHEQFF.

CDR3 sequence: CASSLAGGIQETQYF. In DNA form, the CDR3 reads TGTGCCAGCTCACTCGCGGGGGGGATCCAAGAGACCCAGTACTTC. The rearrangement uses TRBV18 and TRBJ2-5, with TRBD2 matching over 9 bases. The V and J ends lost 4 bases and 1 base, in that order; junction bases with no gene match: 4. The CDR3 loop spans 15 amino acids. The germline gives CDR1 KGHSH, CDR2 LQKENI. Based on the CDR3 plus reference TRBV18 and TRBJ2-5, the full variable domain is NAGVMQNPRHLVRRRGQEARLRCSPMKGHSHVYWYRQLPEEGLKFMVYLQKENIIDESGMPKERFSAEFPKEGPSILRIQQVVRGDSAAYFCASSLAGGIQETQYFGPGTRLLVL.

V is TRBV19 and J is TRBJ1-2; tentatively, D is TRBD1 (5 bases). V shed 4 bases and J shed 4 bases, with 10 bases lying between them. The CDR3 is 13 residues long. Germline V gene sequence: CDR1 LNHDA, CDR2 SQIVND (reference sequence). The CDR3 sequence is CASSRGDSYGYTF. DNA of the CDR3: TGTGCCAGTAGTAGGGGGGACTCCTATGGCTACACCTTC.

V and J are TRBV5-6 and TRBJ1-1; 8 bases are a match to TRBD1. The CDR3 totals 14 residues. V gave up 3 bases and J gave up 0 bases; unmatched junction bases: 1. In germline, CDR1 is SGHDT, CDR2 YYEEEE. As DNA, the CDR3 is TGTGCCAGCAGCTCGACAGGGGTGAACACTGAAGCTTTCTTT. Translation: CASSSTGVNTEAFF.

The chain recombines TRBV7-2 with TRBJ2-5; 7 bases match TRBD2. V lost 0 bases and J lost 5; bases outside the gene matches: 6. Germline CDR1 SGHTA, CDR2 FQGNSA. The CDR3 consists of 15 residues. The chain's CDR3 is CASSLAGGTRETQYF. The DNA of the CDR3 is TGTGCCAGCAGCTTAGCGGGAGGGACCAGGGAGACCCAGTACTTC.

The DNA for the CDR3 is TGTGCCAGCAGCTTACTACTAGCGGGCGCCACAGATACGCAGTATTTT. The encoded protein is CASSLLLAGATDTQYF. The V gene is TRBV7-8, the J gene TRBJ2-3; 9 bases match TRBD2. In germline, CDR1 is SGHVS, CDR2 FQNEAQ. The CDR3 contains 16 residues. J gave up 2 bases and V 2 bases, and 5 bases lay outside the gene matches.

The chain's CDR3 is CASSGTGTSGYEQYF. The CDR3, as DNA: TGTGCCAGCAGCGGGACCGGGACTAGCGGGTACGAGCAGTACTTC. This chain uses TRBV9 with TRBJ2-7, with 12 nucleotides matching TRBD2. The trim removed 3 bases at V and 4 bases at J, leaving 5 bases unmatched. The CDR3 totals 15 residues. Germline V gene lookup returns CDR1 SGDLS and CDR2 YYNGEE.

This chain uses TRBV11-3 with TRBJ2-3; weak D call: TRBD1 (6 bases). There are 12 residues in the CDR3. Trimming shortened V by 5 bases and J by 10 bases, and 13 bases separated the two germline ends. CDR1 is SGHNT, CDR2 YENEEA, per germline. CDR3 DNA: TGTGCCAGCAGCCGGACGCAGGGGCCGCAGTATTTT. It encodes CASSRTQGPQYF.

The J gene is TRBJ2-7, the V gene TRBV6-5; 10 bases fit TRBD1. The CDR3 covers 15 residues. V lost 2 bases to trimming and J lost 2 bases; unmatched junction nucleotides: 3. Germline assignment: CDR1 MNHEY and CDR2 SVGAGI. CDR3 DNA: TGTGCCAGCAGTTACGACGGACAGGGGGCCTACGAGCAGTACTTC. Its translation: CASSYDGQGAYEQYF.

The J gene is TRBJ1-2, the V gene TRBV30, with a weak D call TRBD1 (5 bases). Trimming pared 6 bases from V and 6 bases from J, leaving 23 bases between. The CDR3 loop spans 15 amino acids. From germline, CDR1 is GTSNPN and CDR2 SVGIG (reference sequence). The CDR3: CACIPSGGGVNGYTF. The CDR3 DNA follows: TGTGCCTGCATCCCTTCGGGGGGAGGGGTCAATGGCTACACCTTC.

The rearrangement links TRBV18 to TRBJ2-3; D unclear. Germline CDR1 and CDR2: KGHSH and LQKENI. This CDR3 comprises 12 residues. The V end was cut by 4 bases, the J end by 4 bases, with 6 bases between. The chain's CDR3 is CASSLRPDTQYF. DNA for the CDR3: TGTGCCAGCTCACTTCGTCCAGATACGCAGTATTTT.

The V gene is TRBV20-1, the J gene TRBJ2-1; D is undetermined. Germline-derived CDR1 and CDR2 are DFQATT and SNEGSKA (reference sequence). The CDR3 totals 10 residues. V was trimmed by 3 bases and J by 8 bases, leaving 5 bases between them. The CDR3 DNA is TGCAGTGCTAGCTGGCATGAGCAGTTCTTC. It specifies CSASWHEQFF.

The chain combines TRBV4-1 with TRBJ1-1; D is unresolved. Germline-derived CDR1 and CDR2 are MGHRA and YSYEKL. Trimming removed 4 bases from V and 4 bases from J, with 7 bases in between. This CDR3 region has 12 residues. The CDR3, as DNA: TGCGCCAGCAGCCGGTGGCCCACTGAAGCTTTCTTT. This gives the protein CASSRWPTEAFF.

The gene calls are TRBV13 and TRBJ2-1; TRBD1 agrees at 8 bases. After removal of 3 bases from V and 5 bases from J, the junction contained 15 bases not matched to a gene. This CDR3 has 18 amino acids. Germline V gives CDR1 PRHDT, CDR2 FYEKMQ (reference sequence). Here the CDR3 reads CASSLDRAAWGSDNEQFF. Here the CDR3 DNA reads TGTGCCAGCAGCTTGGACAGGGCCGCATGGGGGTCCGACAATGAGCAGTTCTTC.

V usage is TRBV30 and J usage is TRBJ1-1; the D gene is possibly TRBD1 (5 bases). The length of the CDR3 is 15 residues. CDR1 GTSNPN and CDR2 SVGIG come from the germline V gene (reference sequence). Trimming took off 8 bases at V and 1 base at J, with 20 bases between the two ends. The CDR3 coding sequence is TGTGCCGGGGGATGGCCGGAGGGAGGGAACACTGAAGCTTTCTTT. Translated: CAGGWPEGGNTEAFF.

The V call is TRBV5-6, the J call TRBJ2-7; a possible D gene is TRBD2 (6 bases). V was clipped by 7 bases and J by 7 bases, with 15 bases between them. The length of the CDR3 is 12 residues. From germline, CDR1 is SGHDT and CDR2 YYEEEE. The CDR3 protein is CASRWGVREQYF. For the CDR3, the DNA is TGTGCCAGCCGGTGGGGGGTACGGGAGCAGTACTTC.

The chain uses TRBV30 and TRBJ1-2; no definite D call. With 2 bases removed from V and 2 bases from J, the gap between germline ends came to 12 bases. Germline values: CDR1 GTSNPN, CDR2 SVGIG (reference sequence). The CDR3 runs to 14 residues. CDR3 coding DNA: TGTGCCTGGAGTCGAGGAAAGTCCAACTATGGCTACACCTTC. Protein product: CAWSRGKSNYGYTF.

The chain combines TRBV29-1 with TRBJ1-1; a weak D match, TRBD1 (6 bases). This CDR3 region has 15 residues. Trimming removed 4 bases from V and 5 bases from J, with 20 bases in between. CDR1 SQVTM and CDR2 ANQGSEA come from the germline V gene. CDR3 region: CSVGGGKKVGTEAFF. For the CDR3, the DNA is TGCAGCGTTGGGGGGGGCAAGAAGGTGGGTACTGAAGCTTTCTTT.